These 20 T cell receptor beta chains came from one sample sequenced in a study of T cells in Graves' hyperthyroidism and ophthalmopathy. RNA transcripts served as the template for amplifying TCR beta CDR3 regions. TCR CDR3 underwent first-round RT-PCR with the HTBI primer set. TCRdb itself ran the multiplex PCR reads through MiXCR, one entry per CDR3 protein. The table has about 510,000 distinct CDR3 sequences, over 45% seen once. Sequenced material: peripheral blood or thyroid tissue (not recorded which). The receptors stem from an adult woman with Graves' disease, either hyperthyroidism or ophthalmopathy (not recorded which).

This rearrangement joins TRBV29-1 to TRBJ1-3; unclear D gene. V lost 0 bases and J lost 3, with 3 bases in between. In germline, CDR1 is SQVTM, CDR2 ANQGSEA. There are 12 residues in the CDR3. The CDR3 DNA follows: TGCAGCGTTGAAGATGTTGGAAACACCATATATTTT. Its protein product is CSVEDVGNTIYF.

This clonotype was observed a few times. The chain employs TRBV15 and TRBJ1-1; no clear D. The CDR3 consists of 13 residues. The V end was cut by 4 bases, the J end by 6 bases, with 12 bases between. Per the germline V gene, CDR1 is LNHNV and CDR2 is YYDKDF (reference sequence). The DNA of the CDR3 is TGTGCCACCAGCATAAACTTAAGGGCTGAAGCTTTCTTT. The encoded protein is CATSINLRAEAFF.

This clonotype was picked up many times. The chain couples TRBV7-2 to TRBJ1-1, with 8 nucleotides matching TRBD1. J gave up 3 bases and V 3 bases, and 12 bases lay outside the gene matches. Germline V gene sequence: CDR1 SGHTA, CDR2 FQGNSA. The CDR3 consists of 17 residues. The CDR3 nucleotides are TGTGCCAGCAGCTTCCGAGGGAACAGGGGGGGGGACACTGAAGCTTTCTTT. It codes for CASSFRGNRGGDTEAFF.

This clonotype was picked up one time. The chain uses TRBV14 and TRBJ2-7; 14 bases fit TRBD2. CDR3 length: 13 amino acids. Trimming took 4 bases from V and 11 from J; bases not matched to a gene: 4. Per the germline V gene, CDR1 is SGHDN and CDR2 is FVKESK. The CDR3 DNA sequence: TGTGCCAGCAGCCCGCGGACTAGCGGGAGGAAGTACTTC. This gives the protein CASSPRTSGRKYF.

The chain employs TRBV24-1 and TRBJ1-5; no clear D. Trimming took 11 bases from V and 2 from J, leaving 21 bases between them. The germline gives CDR1 KGHDR, CDR2 SFDVKD. The CDR3 has 16 amino acids. In nucleotides, the CDR3 is TGTGCCAGCTCTCCGTTTCTGGAGCCTGGCAATCAGCCCCAGCATTTT. It is translated as CASSPFLEPGNQPQHF.

The gene calls are TRBV2 and TRBJ2-7; possibly TRBD1 for D (6 bases). Germline-derived CDR1 and CDR2 are SNHLY and FYNNEI. The V end was cut by 8 bases, the J end by 7 bases, with 27 bases between. The CDR3 totals 16 residues. DNA for the CDR3: TGTGCCAGCGGTTCCGAGGGGACACCCGTCGGGGAGGAGCAGTACTTC. Protein sequence: CASGSEGTPVGEEQYF.

V and J are TRBV15 and TRBJ1-4; D perhaps matches TRBD1 (6 bases). The CDR3 consists of 18 residues. Germline V CDR1 and CDR2: LNHNV, YYDKDF (reference sequence). The V end lost 8 bases, the J end lost 0 bases, and 22 bases lay between the germline ends. The CDR3 region has the DNA TGTGCCACCTCGATCCAGGGACAATCGGAGTCAACTAATGAAAAACTGTTTTTT. Amino acid sequence: CATSIQGQSESTNEKLFF.

This clonotype was seen a few times. The chain combines TRBV2 with TRBJ1-1; D gene uncertain. V was clipped by 8 bases and J by 0 bases, with 10 bases between them. Germline-derived CDR1 and CDR2 are SNHLY and FYNNEI. This CDR3 contains 13 residues. CDR3 residues: CASSPLVNTEAFF. In DNA form, the CDR3 reads TGTGCCAGCTCACCTCTTGTGAACACTGAAGCTTTCTTT.

The genes are TRBV7-8 and TRBJ2-5; 10 bases line up with TRBD2. This CDR3 has 16 amino acids. The V gene's germline CDR1 is SGHVS and CDR2 FQNEAQ. V dropped 5 bases and J dropped 4; count of bases not matched to a gene: 10. The CDR3 here is CASSLGPASGGETQYF. In DNA form, the CDR3 reads TGTGCCAGCAGCCTAGGTCCGGCTAGCGGGGGAGAGACCCAGTACTTC.

The J gene is TRBJ2-7, the V gene TRBV12-3 or TRBV12-4; D may be TRBD2 (6 bases). V was cut by 10 bases and J by 1 base, with 20 bases left in between. The CDR3 extends over 15 amino acids. The CDR3 loop is CATSTAGGGSYEQYF. The CDR3 coding sequence is TGTGCCACCTCAACTGCCGGGGGTGGGTCCTACGAGCAGTACTTC.

The chain carries TRBV11-2 and TRBJ1-2; D is undetermined. This CDR3 spans 14 amino acids. CDR1 and CDR2 (germline): SGHAT, FQNNGV. Trimming pared 8 bases from V and 3 bases from J, leaving 16 bases between. Here the CDR3 DNA reads TGTGCCAGCGCTGGTCCCCAAGCAGACTATGGCTACACCTTC. Its protein product is CASAGPQADYGYTF.

This clonotype was seen repeatedly, ten times or more. The rearrangement joins TRBV6-5 to TRBJ1-2; D is perhaps TRBD1 (5 bases). V was cut by 7 bases and J by 2 bases, with 14 bases left in between. CDR1 is MNHEY and CDR2 is SVGAGI in the germline V gene. The CDR3 has 14 amino acids. The CDR3 DNA reads as TGTGCCAGCACGAGGCAGGGATTCAACTATGGCTACACCTTC. Translated: CASTRQGFNYGYTF.

Remarks on this clonotype: This clone may be a read error of a much larger clone one base away. The J gene is TRBJ2-2, the V gene TRBV14; no clear D. This CDR3 spans 16 amino acids. V was cut by 0 bases and J by 0 bases, with 8 bases left in between. The germline gives CDR1 SGHDN, CDR2 FVKESK. Written as DNA, the CDR3 is TGTGCCAGCAGCCAAGAATTACATACGAACACCGGGGAGCTGTTTTTT. It yields the protein CASSQELHTNTGELFF.

This clonotype was seen at least ten times. Its ends do not fully match the called genes, so a read error is possible. The chain joins TRBV5-1 to TRBJ2-7; TRBD1 matches at 8 bases. This CDR3 is 14 amino acids long. CDR1 and CDR2 (germline): SGHRS, YFSETQ. The CDR3 DNA sequence: TGTGCCAGCAGCCTACAGGGGGGTTCCTACGAGCAGTACTTC. This codes for CASSLQGGSYEQYF.

In this sample, this clonotype turned up a few times. The chain carries TRBV7-8 and TRBJ1-2; TRBD1 is a possible D gene (6 bases). The CDR3 spans 13 residues. Germline CDR1 SGHVS, CDR2 FQNEAQ. Trimming cost V 5 bases and J 8 bases, with 15 bases left between them. Here the CDR3 DNA reads TGTGCCAGCAGCCAAGCTACGGGGGGCGGCTACACCTTC. It is translated as CASSQATGGGYTF.

This chain uses TRBV6-1 with TRBJ2-5; 7 bases are a match to TRBD1. The CDR3 length is 16 residues. Germline values: CDR1 MNHNS, CDR2 SASEGT. V shed 1 base, J shed 0 bases, and the junction held 5 bases outside the gene matches. CDR3 region: CASSEEPTGYQETQYF. CDR3 bases: TGTGCCAGCAGTGAAGAACCGACAGGGTACCAAGAGACCCAGTACTTC.

This clonotype occurred a few times. The chain is built from TRBV27 and TRBJ1-6, with D hard to call. Trimming took 2 bases from V and 7 from J, leaving 15 bases between them. The CDR3 extends over 16 amino acids. Per the germline V gene, CDR1 is MNHEY and CDR2 is SMNVEV (reference sequence). The CDR3 coding sequence is TGTGCCAGCAGTTTAGGGTCGGGCCTCCCGAATTCACCCCTCCACTTT. The encoded protein is CASSLGSGLPNSPLHF.

V usage is TRBV4-1 and J usage is TRBJ2-7; D unclear. The length of the CDR3 is 15 residues. Germline values: CDR1 MGHRA, CDR2 YSYEKL. V was shortened by 1 base and J by 2 bases, with 12 bases between the two germline ends. The CDR3 sequence: CASSQAVAGTYEQYF. In nucleotides, the CDR3 is TGCGCCAGCAGCCAAGCGGTAGCAGGAACCTACGAGCAGTACTTC.

This clonotype showed up just once. Germline is not matched at one junction end, which may reflect a read error. The V gene is TRBV2, the J gene TRBJ1-2; TRBD1 might be the D (5 bases). This CDR3 comprises 13 residues. Germline V CDR1 and CDR2: SNHLY, FYNNEI. Here the CDR3 reads CASSPEVGGRAIF. CDR3 sequence (DNA): TGTGCCAGCAGCCCCGAAGTTGGGGGACGGGCCATCTTC. The entire variable domain, with the rest obtained from reference TRBV2 and TRBJ1-2, is as follows: EPEVTQTPSHQVTQMGQEVILRCVPISNHLYFYWYRQILGQKVEFLVSFYNNEISEKSEIFDDQFSVERPDGSNFTLKIRSTKLEDSAMYFCASSPEVGGRAIFGSGTRLTVV.

V gene TRBV29-1 combines with J gene TRBJ2-7, with D possibly TRBD1 on 5 matching bases. CDR3 size: 11 residues. Germline V gene data show CDR1 as SQVTM and CDR2 as ANQGSEA. V lost 6 bases and J 7 bases, leaving 13 bases between the germline ends. CDR3 protein: CSVWGVGEQYF. The CDR3 nucleotides read TGCAGCGTATGGGGCGTTGGTGAGCAGTACTTC.